Sequencing of this T cell receptor (beta chain) was carried out in a study of T cell responses to AZD1222 COVID-19 vaccine (dated by TCRdb to the early 2020s). For context, the study as a whole: AZD1222 recipients with second doses at about 4 weeks or about 12 weeks were pooled, because spike-specific TCR depth and breadth did not differ between schedules. TCR sequencing was performed for fewer than 250 trial participants, of whom roughly 200 were given two doses of AZD1222 and some 26 were given two doses of MenACWY control vaccine. Enrollment into the trials was organized by age into subgroups of 18-55, 56-69 and 70-plus years, and those subgroups contained roughly 160, 29 and 62 TCR-sequenced participants, respectively. Broader findings and caveats from the paper: Nearly half of unique spike-specific TCRs reportedly recognized epitopes outside regions mutated in the B.1.351 and B.1.1.7 variants. A significant rise in spike-specific TCR breadth and depth was observed after two AZD1222 doses relative to day 0 and relative to MenACWY recipients. Participants were mostly white British and included more females than males, and it was suggested by the authors that clonal diversity may have been underestimated. Only a handful of AZD1222 recipients were SARS-CoV-2 seropositive at baseline, limiting conclusions about previously exposed vaccinees. The whole spike protein was spanned by vaccine-associated CD4 TCRs, and dominant responses were seen in regions 160-218 and 743-854. No day 14 peak-response samples were available, so repertoires were characterized only after the peak T cell response. In the small 56-69-year group, the increase in depth fell short of significance, most likely because of low power.

The time point label corresponds to: baseline before first vaccination. The vaccinee samples were drawn from two UK trials, COV001 and COV002, one of which was a single-blind randomized controlled phase 2/3 trial testing AZD1222 (ChAdOx1 nCoV-19) in healthy adults. For TCRbeta chain sequencing, PBMC samples from trial participants were taken at day 0 and at day 28 after the second dose. The CDR3 regions of human TCRbeta chains were analyzed by immunosequencing. From the authors' description of their analysis: Repertoire TCRs were matched against a reference library of SARS-CoV-2-specific TCRs generated with the MIRA antigen-specificity platform. Breadth meant the fraction of unique TCRs that were SARS-CoV-2-associated, whereas depth meant the fraction of total T cells that were SARS-CoV-2-associated. Using the MIRA data, each spike-specific TCR was mapped to the spike region that the TCR reacts to and placed in a CD4 or CD8 class. Log10-transformed breadth and depth values were compared by one-way ANOVA with Sidak's multiple comparisons tests. TCRdb took over this immuneACCESS table, retaining in-frame rearrangements with V and J assigned. Such tables are incomplete; in checked studies, under half of the missing clones stem from an unresolved V gene, and the remainder is unexplained. Clone size and the V and J calls come from that table; the DNA yielded D and trimming. For this sample there are 90,000 to 150,000 clones; approximately 85% appear just once. The top ten clones comprise 6.2% of the sample.

Worth noting for this clone: The specificity of this receptor is unknown. No much larger clone is present one base from it, and per-base qualities are unavailable.

V and J lose 1 base and 5 bases, and a span of 17 bases separates them. The CDR3 measures 16 amino acids from cysteine to phenylalanine. This entry keeps only the CDR3 DNA: 48 bases, framed from base 1. CDR1 and CDR2 (KGHSH, LQKENI) derive from the germline V gene. Recombination joined TRBV18 with TRBJ1-2; the D gene is not confidently resolved. The sample was peripheral blood, taken on day 0 of AZD1222 vaccination. The TCR originated in an adult in good health. Read as DNA, the sequence is TGTGCCAGCTCACCACTGGACCTCTCCACGGCTTATGGCTACACCTTC. This yields the protein CASSPLDLSTAYGYTF.